This T cell receptor beta chain was identified in a study of blood T cell repertoires in COVID-19. For the study at large: COVID-19 samples, acute and convalescent, were from the United States, Italy and Spain. PBMCs, B-cell-depleted T cells, or T cells were the source of the cDNA or gDNA that made up the material.

In the authors' workflow: Quantification of nucleated cells was approximated via reference gene primer amplification. Profiling relied on immunoSEQ multiplex PCR, and the TCRdb table lists in-frame clones only, not all of them. V, J and clone size reflect that table, while D and trimming were determined from the DNA. The table records roughly 160,000 clones, around 82% of them present only once. The table lists this clone with a count of one. Input material: peripheral blood. The TCR was taken from a woman older than 75 with active or convalescent COVID-19.

The CDR3 nucleotides are TGTGCCAGCTCCCCCTCTCGTACAGGTGAAAAACTGTTTTTT. It is translated as CASSPSRTGEKLFF. V usage is TRBV18 and J usage is TRBJ1-4; perhaps TRBD1 as D (5 bases). V was pared by 6 bases and J by 7 bases, with 15 bases between. The length of the CDR3 is 14 residues. The germline gives CDR1 KGHSH, CDR2 LQKENI.